Each of the 32 T cell receptor beta chains below was sequenced from the same sample in a study of PD-1 blockade in classical Hodgkin lymphoma (TCRdb year 2020). The library was obtained by the immunoSEQ multiplex PCR assay. The source is immuneACCESS, and TCRdb retained only in-frame sequences with V and J called. Part of the clones is not carried over; for the studies checked, unresolved V genes explain less than half of this, and the remainder is unexplained. Counted in this sample were around 66,000 clones; 75% to 90% of them appeared once. About 15% of the sample goes to the ten largest clones. What the time point label conveys for this sample: cycle 1 day 1 (C1D1), immediately before nivolumab initiation. All trial patients had relapsed after autologous stem cell transplantation, with cohorts A, B and C differing in prior brentuximab vedotin exposure. The input for sequencing was peripheral blood mononuclear cells (PBMCs), taken at baseline. The receptor source for this set is a human donor with classical Hodgkin lymphoma.

The chain links TRBV2 to TRBJ2-3; 8 nucleotides line up with TRBD2. CDR1 SNHLY and CDR2 FYNNEI come from the germline V gene. CDR3 size: 14 residues. Trimming at V came to 6 bases and at J to 1 base, leaving 3 bases not matched to a gene. CDR3 sequence (DNA): TGTGCCAGCAGCGGGGGGGAGGGCACAGATACGCAGTATTTT. Its translation: CASSGGEGTDTQYF. The full variable domain, rest sourced from reference TRBV2 and TRBJ2-3, is EPEVTQTPSHQVTQMGQEVILRCVPISNHLYFYWYRQILGQKVEFLVSFYNNEISEKSEIFDDQFSVERPDGSNFTLKIRSTKLEDSAMYFCASSGGEGTDTQYFGPGTRLTVL.

The chain is built from TRBV13 and TRBJ2-5; D is uncertain. The CDR3 sequence is 16 residues long. CDR1 is PRHDT, CDR2 FYEKMQ, per germline (reference sequence). The V and J ends lost 2 bases and 3 bases respectively, with 16 bases between them. The CDR3 is CASSLMGYQKEETQYF. CDR3 nucleotides: TGTGCCAGCAGCTTAATGGGCTATCAAAAGGAAGAGACCCAGTACTTC.

Notes on this clone: At the DNA level, this CDR3 is encoded by other sequences in the same sample as well. This chain connects TRBV7-9 to TRBJ1-2; perhaps TRBD1 as D (5 bases). Trimming left V 4 bases short and J 0 bases short, with 9 bases between. Per germline, CDR1 SEHNR and CDR2 FQNEAQ (reference sequence). The CDR3 spans 14 residues. The CDR3 is CASSSQGANYGYTF. In DNA form, the CDR3 reads TGTGCCAGCAGCTCCCAAGGGGCTAACTATGGCTACACCTTC. The full variable domain, rest sourced from reference TRBV7-9 and TRBJ1-2, is DTGVSQNPRHKITKRGQNVTFRCDPISEHNRLYWYRQTLGQGPEFLTYFQNEAQLEKSRLLSDRFSAERPKGSFSTLEIQRTEQGDSAMYLCASSSQGANYGYTFGSGTRLTVV.

The chain employs TRBV2 and TRBJ2-3, with D maybe TRBD2 (5 bases). The germline CDR1 and CDR2 sequences are SNHLY and FYNNEI. The CDR3 covers 17 residues. V lost 5 bases and J 0 bases, leaving 18 bases between the germline ends. The CDR3 DNA reads as TGTGCCAGCAGTCACGCCCCGGACTGGCCTAGCACAGATACGCAGTATTTT. Amino acid sequence: CASSHAPDWPSTDTQYF.

The rearrangement uses TRBV5-1 and TRBJ2-5; 7 positions agree with TRBD1. The DNA end is more similar to TRBJ2-7, so the J call may be wrong. This CDR3 is built from 16 residues. The germline gives CDR1 SGHRS, CDR2 YFSETQ. CDR3: CASKRGLWDSNYEQYF. CDR3 bases: TGCGCCAGCAAAAGAGGGCTTTGGGACAGCAATTACGAGCAGTACTTC.

This clone was observed a handful of times. The chain carries TRBV7-9 and TRBJ1-5, with D perhaps TRBD1 (6 bases). Germline loops: CDR1 SEHNR, CDR2 FQNEAQ (reference sequence). This CDR3 contains 15 residues. The germline V and J ends were trimmed by 5 bases and 3 bases, with 14 bases remaining between them. In DNA form, the CDR3 reads TGTGCCAGCAGCCCCGGACAGATCCCCAATCAGCCCCAGCATTTT. Encoded protein: CASSPGQIPNQPQHF.

This rearrangement joins TRBV4-1 to TRBJ1-2; D is possibly TRBD1 (6 bases). The CDR3 covers 13 residues. Between the trimmed V and J ends, which lost 5 bases and 4 bases, there was a span of 11 bases. Per germline, CDR1 MGHRA and CDR2 YSYEKL. The CDR3 DNA reads TGCGCCAGCAGCAGGGGGGACTCCTATGGCTACACCTTC. This encodes CASSRGDSYGYTF.

This clone was counted once. Here the CDR3 reads CASSHQETQYF. CDR3 sequence (DNA): TGTGCCAGCAGCCACCAAGAGACCCAGTACTTC. The chain links TRBV7-9 to TRBJ2-5; D gene uncertain. CDR3 length equals 11 residues. In germline, CDR1 is SEHNR, CDR2 FQNEAQ (reference sequence). V shed 5 bases and J shed 0 bases, with 1 base lying between them.

The rearrangement links TRBV4-1 to TRBJ2-5; no clear D gene. V was pared by 4 bases and J by 1 base, with 10 bases between. This CDR3 comprises 14 residues. CDR1 and CDR2 (germline): MGHRA, YSYEKL. CDR3 region: CASSRAKSQETQYF. The CDR3 bases are TGCGCCAGCAGCCGGGCCAAGTCCCAAGAGACCCAGTACTTC.

CDR3 coding DNA: TGTGCCAGCAGTGAAGAGACGGGTGGCCGGGTGGTAGTCCTAGACTATGGCTACACCTTC. Residues: CASSEETGGRVVVLDYGYTF. The chain recombines TRBV2 with TRBJ1-2; D uncertain. Germline assignment: CDR1 SNHLY and CDR2 FYNNEI. V was cut by 1 base and J by 3 bases, with 27 bases left in between. The CDR3 sequence is 20 residues long.

This chain uses TRBV5-4 with TRBJ2-1, with D possibly being TRBD2 (6 bases). V shed 0 bases and J shed 15 bases, with 16 bases lying between them. Germline V gene lookup returns CDR1 SGHNT and CDR2 YYREEE (reference sequence). CDR3 length equals 13 residues. The CDR3 loop reads CASSLDPREDAFF. CDR3 DNA: TGTGCCAGCAGCTTGGACCCCAGGGAGGACGCGTTCTTC.

J is TRBJ2-5 and V is TRBV25-1; tentatively, D is TRBD2 (6 bases). The V gene lost 3 bases and the J gene lost 3 bases, with 14 bases spanning the gap. CDR3 length: 15 amino acids. CDR1 MGHDK and CDR2 SYGVNS come from the germline V gene. This CDR3 is CASSEPVGGEETQYF. CDR3 in DNA: TGTGCCAGCAGTGAGCCGGTCGGAGGGGAAGAGACCCAGTACTTC. Using reference TRBV25-1 and TRBJ2-5 for the parts outside the CDR3, the full variable domain is EADIYQTPRYLVIGTGKKITLECSQTMGHDKMYWYQQDPGMELHLIHYSYGVNSTEKGDLSSESTVSRIRTEHFPLTLESARPSHTSQYLCASSEPVGGEETQYFGPGTRLLVL.

The rearrangement links TRBV15 to TRBJ2-7; D unresolved. The CDR3 has 12 residues. The V gene lost 4 bases and the J gene lost 7 bases, with 11 bases spanning the gap. The germline V gene encodes CDR1 LNHNV and CDR2 YYDKDF (reference sequence). CDR3: CATSIGLGEQYF. CDR3 nucleotide sequence: TGTGCCACCAGCATCGGCCTTGGGGAGCAGTACTTC.

The chain combines TRBV11-2 with TRBJ1-2; D unresolved. The germline V gene has CDR1 SGHAT and CDR2 FQNNGV. V lost 5 bases and J 7 bases, leaving 11 bases between the germline ends. The length of the CDR3 is 12 residues. CDR3 loop: CASSTYGPGYTF. The CDR3 DNA sequence: TGTGCCAGCAGCACCTACGGGCCTGGCTACACCTTC.

The chain links TRBV7-9 to TRBJ2-1; the D gene is possibly TRBD2 (5 bases). The germline gives CDR1 SEHNR, CDR2 FQNEAQ (reference sequence). The V end was cut by 5 bases, the J end by 9 bases, with 8 bases between. The CDR3 has 11 amino acids. The CDR3 sequence: CASSRTFEQFF. The CDR3 bases are TGTGCCAGCAGCCGGACTTTTGAGCAGTTCTTC.

This clone was recorded a few times. The rearrangement uses TRBV5-1 and TRBJ2-5; D is unresolved. This CDR3 spans 11 amino acids. Germline V CDR1 and CDR2: SGHRS, YFSETQ. V was shortened by 3 bases and J by 1 base, with 1 base between the two germline ends. Here the CDR3 DNA reads TGCGCCAGCAGCTCCCAAGAGACCCAGTACTTC. Translation gives CASSSQETQYF.

This sequence joins TRBV7-6 and TRBJ2-3; TRBD2 matches at 14 bases. The CDR3 is 17 residues long. J was trimmed by 1 base and V by 1 base; bases with no gene match: 1. Germline lookup yields CDR1 SGHVS and CDR2 FNYEAQ. The CDR3 nucleotides are TGTGCCAGCAGCTTAGGACTAGCGGGGGGGGGCACAGATACGCAGTATTTT. Protein: CASSLGLAGGGTDTQYF.

This chain joins TRBV10-1 and TRBJ1-4, with TRBD1 as a possible D gene (6 bases). The germline V gene has CDR1 WNHNN and CDR2 SYGVQD (reference sequence). V was clipped by 11 bases and J by 6 bases, with 19 bases between them. This CDR3 is 14 amino acids long. CDR3 region: CARYLQGNHEKLFF. The CDR3 nucleotides read TGCGCCCGCTACTTACAGGGTAACCATGAAAAACTGTTTTTT.

The CDR3 is CASSSLQPQHF. The CDR3 nucleotides read TGTGCCAGCAGCAGCCTGCAGCCCCAGCATTTT. The chain employs TRBV5-8 and TRBJ1-5; D gene ambiguous. CDR1 and CDR2 from the germline V gene are SGHTS and YDEGEE. This CDR3 is built from 11 residues. Trimming took 4 bases from V and 7 from J, leaving 6 bases between them.

V gene TRBV25-1 combines with J gene TRBJ2-7; D gene ambiguous. The CDR3 is 12 residues long. Germline values: CDR1 MGHDK, CDR2 SYGVNS. V lost 5 bases and J lost 3, with 8 bases in between. DNA of the CDR3: TGTGCCAGCAGTTTGGGAAGCTACGAGCAGTACTTC. Translated: CASSLGSYEQYF.

V usage is TRBV2 and J usage is TRBJ2-5; D ambiguous. V was cut by 6 bases and J by 4 bases, with 6 bases left in between. The CDR3 spans 11 residues. CDR1 is SNHLY, CDR2 FYNNEI, per germline. The CDR3 spells CASSALETQYF. The CDR3 DNA sequence: TGTGCCAGCAGCGCTTTAGAGACCCAGTACTTC.

This sequence joins TRBV10-1 and TRBJ1-2; the match to TRBD1 covers 8 bases. The CDR3 totals 11 residues. Germline V gene data show CDR1 as WNHNN and CDR2 as SYGVQD (reference sequence). The trim removed 9 bases at V and 3 bases at J, leaving 0 bases unmatched. The CDR3 sequence is CARTGDYGYTF. The CDR3 nucleotides read TGCGCCAGGACAGGGGACTATGGCTACACCTTC.

This chain connects TRBV18 to TRBJ1-5, with D unclear. The length of the CDR3 is 13 residues. V was clipped by 3 bases and J by 4 bases, with 7 bases between them. Germline-derived CDR1 and CDR2 are KGHSH and LQKENI. The CDR3 coding sequence is TGTGCCAGCTCACCTACGGGGAATCAGCCCCAGCATTTT. Its protein product is CASSPTGNQPQHF.

The chain recombines TRBV12-5 with TRBJ1-1; D is unclear. Germline V gene lookup returns CDR1 LGHNT and CDR2 FRNRAP. CDR3 length: 15 amino acids. Trimming removed 1 base at V and 7 bases at J, with 16 bases between. Here the CDR3 DNA reads TGTGCTAGTGGTTTGGCCGGGGAATTCTTATTTGAAGCTTTCTTT. Amino acids: CASGLAGEFLFEAFF.

This clone was seen a handful of times. This sequence joins TRBV21-1 and TRBJ1-2. TRBV21-1 constitutes a pseudogene. This CDR3 is built from 13 residues. The CDR3 sequence: CASSKRGGSGYTF. The CDR3 nucleotides are TGTGCCAGCAGCAAAAGAGGTGGTAGCGGCTACACCTTC.

V usage is TRBV5-8 and J usage is TRBJ1-1, with TRBD1 matching over 8 bases. The CDR3 contains 14 residues. Germline V gives CDR1 SGHTS, CDR2 YDEGEE. The J segment lost 1 base and the V segment lost 4 bases, leaving 3 bases of the junction unmatched. The CDR3 reads CASSLQGGNTEAFF. The CDR3, as DNA: TGTGCCAGCAGCCTACAGGGGGGGAACACTGAAGCTTTCTTT.

The chain joins TRBV2 to TRBJ1-5; D ambiguous. The CDR3 covers 13 residues. Looked up from germline, CDR1 is SNHLY and CDR2 is FYNNEI. The V end was cut by 4 bases, the J end by 7 bases, with 11 bases between. The CDR3 is CASSGVEGQPQHF. In nucleotides, the CDR3 is TGTGCCAGCAGTGGGGTGGAGGGCCAGCCCCAGCATTTT.

The rearrangement uses TRBV7-9 and TRBJ2-3; 8 bases match TRBD2. Trimming at V came to 3 bases and at J to 6 bases, leaving 5 bases not matched to a gene. CDR3 size: 14 residues. Germline V gene sequence: CDR1 SEHNR, CDR2 FQNEAQ (reference sequence). The CDR3 bases are TGTGCCAGCAGCTTGGCGGGAGGCGCCGATACGCAGTATTTT. Its translation: CASSLAGGADTQYF. Full variable domain (outside the CDR3, taken from reference TRBV7-9 and TRBJ2-3): DTGVSQNPRHKITKRGQNVTFRCDPISEHNRLYWYRQTLGQGPEFLTYFQNEAQLEKSRLLSDRFSAERPKGSFSTLEIQRTEQGDSAMYLCASSLAGGADTQYFGPGTRLTVL.

The chain combines TRBV6-1 with TRBJ1-2; D is ambiguous. Germline CDR1 and CDR2: MNHNS and SASEGT. The CDR3 runs to 15 residues. CDR3: CASYDLYPGVNGYTF. CDR3 bases: TGTGCTAGTTACGACCTATATCCGGGCGTGAATGGCTACACCTTC.

This chain uses TRBV5-1 with TRBJ2-7; 8 bases align to TRBD1. CDR3 length: 15 residues. Germline CDR1 and CDR2: SGHRS and YFSETQ. V was pared by 0 bases and J by 7 bases, with 9 bases of the junction left unmatched. The CDR3 reads CASSLGGQGPKEQYF. DNA for the CDR3: TGCGCCAGCAGCTTGGGCGGACAGGGCCCTAAGGAGCAGTACTTC.

The chain is built from TRBV19 and TRBJ2-6; TRBD2 might be the D (5 bases). The CDR3 runs 14 residues. V was trimmed by 6 bases and J by 0 bases, leaving 6 bases between them. Looked up from germline, CDR1 is LNHDA and CDR2 is SQIVND (reference sequence). The CDR3 loop reads CASRGSSGANVLTF. The DNA for the CDR3 is TGTGCCAGTAGGGGGAGCTCTGGGGCCAACGTCCTGACTTTC.

This chain connects TRBV29-1 to TRBJ1-6; 8 nucleotides agree with TRBD1. The ends lost 6 bases at V and 9 bases at J; junction bases unmatched: 7. The CDR3 contains 13 residues. Germline V gene data show CDR1 as SQVTM and CDR2 as ANQGSEA. CDR3 protein: CSVSGGEGSPLHF. The CDR3 DNA reads as TGCAGCGTCTCAGGGGGCGAGGGTTCACCCCTCCACTTT.